In its sample, the clone carrying this T cell receptor beta chain was seen a few times. Its target is unknown. This entry comes from a study of spatial heterogeneity in lung cancer. Findings and caveats of the study: In tumors, expanded intratumoral alpha and beta TCR counts tracked mutation counts.

TCRdb called the 5' RACE reads again in MiXCR, with one record for every CDR3 protein. This table has about 1,100 distinct CDR3 sequences, about 22% appearing once. The CDR3 totals 14 residues. CDR1 is SGHTA, CDR2 FQGNSA, per germline. With 4 bases clipped from V and 3 bases from J, the junction kept 4 bases outside the gene matches. As for time point: sample taken at primary tumor resection. V gene TRBV7-2 combines with J gene TRBJ2-7, with 9 bases matching TRBD2. The sequencing here drew on lung tumor tissue, taken at surgery. The TCR sequence derives from a male donor with early-stage non-small cell lung cancer. The CDR3 is CASSSSSGVYEQYF. For the CDR3, the DNA is TGTGCCAGCAGCTCATCTAGCGGGGTCTACGAGCAGTACTTC.